This passage covers 26 T cell receptor beta chains from one sample sequenced in a study of blood T cell repertoires in COVID-19. Method: immunoSEQ multiplex PCR; TCRdb's copy keeps in-frame clones and lacks some. Among about 220,000 clones, roughly 80% were seen once, and the ten largest hold 7.5% to 9.5%. Material: peripheral blood. The origin of the receptors is a woman of 80 years or more with COVID-19, enrolled during active disease.

This chain links TRBV3-1 (or the pseudogene TRBV3-2) with TRBJ1-2; D not certain. V shed 0 bases and J shed 8 bases, with 10 bases lying between them. The CDR3 is 13 amino acids. The germline V gene has CDR1 LGHDT and CDR2 YNNKEL (reference sequence). The DNA for the CDR3 is TGTGCCAGCAGCCAAGATATCCGCGGAGGCTACACCTTC. Translating it yields CASSQDIRGGYTF.

The chain uses TRBV2 and TRBJ1-2, with TRBD1 identical over 9 bases. The CDR3 consists of 14 residues. Germline V gene lookup returns CDR1 SNHLY and CDR2 FYNNEI. With 5 bases clipped from V and 4 bases from J, the junction kept 5 bases outside the gene matches. The CDR3 sequence: CASSPGQGTYGYTF. The CDR3 region has the DNA TGTGCCAGCAGTCCGGGACAGGGAACCTATGGCTACACCTTC.

The chain links TRBV27 to TRBJ2-1; 10 bases are a match to TRBD2. Germline trimming cut 6 bases from V and 7 bases from J; bases unmatched to any gene: 12. The CDR3 totals 16 residues. Germline loops: CDR1 MNHEY, CDR2 SMNVEV (reference sequence). CDR3 DNA sequence: TGTGCCAGCAGCTCCTTTCCAGCGGGAGGGGGGAATGAGCAGTTCTTC. This translates into CASSSFPAGGGNEQFF.

This clone appeared a single time. The CDR3 spells CASSLVQAGYNEQFF. Here the CDR3 DNA reads TGTGCCAGCAGCTTAGTTCAAGCTGGCTACAATGAGCAGTTCTTC. The V gene is TRBV7-6, the J gene TRBJ2-1; D call uncertain. The CDR3 extends over 15 amino acids. The germline CDR1 and CDR2 sequences are SGHVS and FNYEAQ. Deletions cut 1 base from V and 3 bases from J, with 10 bases between.

The chain links TRBV12-3 or TRBV12-4 to TRBJ2-3; maybe TRBD1 (6 bases). CDR3 length: 12 amino acids. Deletions cut 1 base from V and 11 bases from J, with 10 bases between. The CDR3 protein is CASSLVEGGQYF. As DNA, the CDR3 is TGTGCCAGCAGTTTAGTTGAAGGGGGGCAGTATTTT.

V and J are TRBV20-1 and TRBJ1-1; 7 bases are a match to TRBD1. V lost 3 bases and J lost 0; bases outside the gene matches: 7. The CDR3 is 15 residues long. The germline CDR1 and CDR2 sequences are DFQATT and SNEGSKA (reference sequence). CDR3 sequence: CSASRTGPMNTEAFF. CDR3 bases: TGCAGTGCTAGTAGGACAGGCCCGATGAACACTGAAGCTTTCTTT.

V is TRBV6-5 and J is TRBJ1-1; no reliable D call. The germline V gene encodes CDR1 MNHEY and CDR2 SVGAGI. The CDR3 extends over 14 amino acids. V lost 0 bases, J lost 0 bases, and 5 bases lay in between. The CDR3: CASSYSRMNTEAFF. CDR3 coding DNA: TGTGCCAGCAGTTACTCGCGGATGAACACTGAAGCTTTCTTT.

This rearrangement joins TRBV18 to TRBJ1-5, with a weak D call TRBD1 (6 bases). Trimming took off 6 bases at V and 3 bases at J, with 18 bases between the two ends. Germline V gene data show CDR1 as KGHSH and CDR2 as LQKENI. The length of the CDR3 is 16 residues. The CDR3 DNA reads as TGTGCCAGCTCTCCAGCAGGCAGGGGCCTCAATCAGCCCCAGCATTTT. This encodes CASSPAGRGLNQPQHF.

V and J are TRBV18 and TRBJ1-6; 9 nucleotides match TRBD1. Trimming removed 2 bases from V and 0 bases from J; junction bases left unmatched: 8. CDR3 length: 19 amino acids. CDR1 and CDR2 (germline): KGHSH, LQKENI. CDR3 in DNA: TGTGCCAGCTCACCAACGCCCCCGACAGGGGGCTCCTATAATTCACCCCTCCACTTT. Translation gives CASSPTPPTGGSYNSPLHF.

This chain connects TRBV4-3 to TRBJ1-2; D remains unclear. The germline V gene encodes CDR1 LGHNA and CDR2 YSLEER. The CDR3 has 14 residues. Trimming took 5 bases from V and 5 from J, leaving 15 bases between them. The CDR3 sequence is CASSDTAGSYGYTF. For the CDR3, the DNA is TGCGCCAGCAGCGACACGGCCGGCTCATATGGCTACACCTTC.

The sample holds one count of this clone. This chain uses TRBV30 with TRBJ1-4, with D perhaps matching TRBD1 (6 bases). With 0 bases removed from V and 0 bases from J, the gap between germline ends came to 11 bases. The germline CDR1 and CDR2 sequences are GTSNPN and SVGIG (reference sequence). This CDR3 spans 16 amino acids. CDR3 sequence: CAWSVGQLATNEKLFF. In DNA, the CDR3 is TGTGCCTGGAGTGTCGGACAGCTTGCAACTAATGAAAAACTGTTTTTT.

The chain employs TRBV7-4 and TRBJ2-1; TRBD1 matches at 7 bases. The V gene end was trimmed by 5 bases and the J gene end by 1 base; junction bases not matched to a gene: 5. The CDR3 totals 15 residues. Germline assignment: CDR1 SGHVT and CDR2 SQSDAQ. The CDR3 DNA follows: TGTGCCAGCAGCCCGGACAGGTTTTCCTACAATGAGCAGTTCTTC. The encoded protein is CASSPDRFSYNEQFF.

The chain links TRBV9 to TRBJ2-2, with TRBD1 matching 7 bases. CDR3 size: 15 residues. Trimming at V came to 3 bases and at J to 3 bases, leaving 5 bases not matched to a gene. Looked up from germline, CDR1 is SGDLS and CDR2 is YYNGEE. The chain's CDR3 is CASSARTGHTGELFF. CDR3 nucleotide sequence: TGTGCCAGCAGCGCGAGGACAGGACACACCGGGGAGCTGTTTTTT.

The chain is built from TRBV14 and TRBJ1-1, with TRBD1 matching 7 bases. Germline CDR1 SGHDN, CDR2 FVKESK. CDR3 length: 15 amino acids. Trimming removed 4 bases from V and 6 bases from J; junction bases left unmatched: 11. CDR3 sequence: CASSPWTGSVAEAFF. The CDR3 coding sequence is TGTGCCAGCAGCCCCTGGACAGGTTCCGTCGCTGAAGCTTTCTTT.

The chain combines TRBV4-1 with TRBJ1-2; D possibly corresponds to TRBD1 (6 bases). V gave up 3 bases and J gave up 7 bases, with 12 bases separating them. CDR3 length: 13 residues. The V gene's germline CDR1 is MGHRA and CDR2 YSYEKL. The CDR3 nucleotides read TGCGCCAGCAGCCAGTTCGGGGGGCTTGGCTACACCTTC. The encoded protein is CASSQFGGLGYTF.

The CDR3 bases are TGTGCCAGCAGCTCTAGCGGGAGGCCGCACGAGCAGTACTTC. Its translation is CASSSSGRPHEQYF. The rearrangement uses TRBV5-4 and TRBJ2-7; 11 bases agree with TRBD2. There are 14 residues in the CDR3. With V trimmed by 3 bases and J by 5 bases, 4 bases remained unmatched. Germline V gives CDR1 SGHNT, CDR2 YYREEE (reference sequence).

J is TRBJ1-2 and V is TRBV19; no reliable D call. The germline V gene has CDR1 LNHDA and CDR2 SQIVND (reference sequence). There are 16 residues in the CDR3. The germline V and J ends were trimmed by 7 bases and 4 bases, with 22 bases remaining between them. The chain's CDR3 is CASISNSPTEVYGYTF. The CDR3 nucleotides are TGTGCCAGTATAAGTAACAGTCCAACAGAAGTCTATGGCTACACCTTC. Full variable domain (remainder filled in from reference TRBV19 and TRBJ1-2): DGGITQSPKYLFRKEGQNVTLSCEQNLNHDAMYWYRQDPGQGLRLIYYSQIVNDFQKGDIAEGYSVSREKKESFPLTVTSAQKNPTAFYLCASISNSPTEVYGYTFGSGTRLTVV.

V gene TRBV13 combines with J gene TRBJ1-2; D possibly corresponds to TRBD1 (5 bases). Looked up from germline, CDR1 is PRHDT and CDR2 is FYEKMQ (reference sequence). Deletions cut 1 base from V and 8 bases from J, with 11 bases between. The CDR3 covers 13 residues. In DNA form, the CDR3 reads TGTGCCAGCAGCTTAGAAGGGGTTGGAGGCTACACCTTC. It yields the protein CASSLEGVGGYTF.

The DNA for the CDR3 is TGTGCCAGCAGCCAAGCCCGTTCTGACAGGCAGAGGACCGGGGAGCTGTTTTTT. This sequence encodes CASSQARSDRQRTGELFF. The chain links TRBV14 to TRBJ2-2; a possible D gene is TRBD1 (6 bases). The germline CDR1 and CDR2 sequences are SGHDN and FVKESK. The CDR3 consists of 18 residues. V was shortened by 1 base and J by 5 bases, with 20 bases between the two germline ends.

The V and J genes are TRBV30 and TRBJ1-1; the D is unclear. The CDR3 sequence is 13 residues long. Germline CDR1 is GTSNPN and CDR2 is SVGIG (reference sequence). V lost 2 bases and J lost 11, with 18 bases in between. The CDR3 sequence: CAWSPSEATWAFF. The CDR3 nucleotides read TGTGCCTGGAGTCCCTCTGAGGCTACGTGGGCTTTCTTT. The whole variable domain, remainder taken from reference TRBV30 and TRBJ1-1, is SQTIHQWPATLVQPVGSPLSLECTVEGTSNPNLYWYRQAAGRGLQLLFYSVGIGQISSEVPQNLSASRPQDRQFILSSKKLLLSDSGFYLCAWSPSEATWAFFGQGTRLTVV.

The chain couples TRBV5-1 to TRBJ2-3; possibly TRBD1 for D (7 bases). The germline V and J ends were trimmed by 0 bases and 0 bases, with 11 bases remaining between them. The CDR3 consists of 16 residues. The germline V gene has CDR1 SGHRS and CDR2 YFSETQ. The CDR3 DNA is TGCGCCAGCAGCTTGGCGACAGGGACTAGCACAGATACGCAGTATTTT. Amino acid sequence: CASSLATGTSTDTQYF.

The V and J genes are TRBV9 and TRBJ2-5, with TRBD2 matching 10 bases. In germline, CDR1 is SGDLS, CDR2 YYNGEE. V was pared by 2 bases and J by 3 bases, with 4 bases of the junction left unmatched. The length of the CDR3 is 15 residues. Here the CDR3 reads CASSVSLAGEETQYF. DNA of the CDR3: TGTGCCAGCAGCGTCAGCCTAGCGGGGGAAGAGACCCAGTACTTC.

In the case of this clone: The same CDR3 can be traced to other DNA sequences in this sample. The chain has TRBV18 and TRBJ1-3; unclear D gene. The germline gives CDR1 KGHSH, CDR2 LQKENI. CDR3 length: 13 amino acids. Between the trimmed V and J ends, which lost 6 bases and 0 bases, there was a span of 6 bases. CDR3 loop: CASSESSGNTIYF. In DNA form, the CDR3 reads TGTGCCAGCTCTGAGTCCTCTGGAAACACCATATATTTT.

In this sample, this clone turned up a few times. CDR3 loop: CASTTGGDTEAFF. The CDR3 DNA is TGTGCCTCTACGACTGGCGGAGACACTGAAGCTTTCTTT. The chain recombines TRBV10-3 with TRBJ1-1; D remains unclear. CDR1 and CDR2 (germline): ENHRY, SYGVKD. V was clipped by 11 bases and J by 3 bases, with 16 bases between them. The CDR3 loop spans 13 amino acids.

The chain combines TRBV30 with TRBJ2-1; tentative D call: TRBD2 (6 bases). V lost 5 bases and J lost 10, with 15 bases in between. The CDR3 covers 12 residues. Germline V gene data show CDR1 as GTSNPN and CDR2 as SVGIG (reference sequence). The CDR3 is CAWGEVPREQFF. DNA for the CDR3: TGTGCCTGGGGGGAGGTGCCCAGGGAGCAGTTCTTC.

This chain links TRBV7-9 with TRBJ2-5; no clear D gene. Trimming cost V 4 bases and J 7 bases, with 7 bases left between them. Germline V gene sequence: CDR1 SEHNR, CDR2 FQNEAQ (reference sequence). The CDR3 has 11 amino acids. Written as DNA, the CDR3 is TGTGCCAGCAGCTCCCTCGGGACCCAGTACTTC. Its translation: CASSSLGTQYF.